This TCR beta chain originates from a study of cytomegalovirus exposure and HLA in healthy donors. CDR3 length equals 15 residues. The V end lost 6 bases, the J end lost 4 bases, and 17 bases lay between the germline ends. Germline-derived CDR1 and CDR2 are WSHSY and SAAADI. Study-wide findings and caveats: Researchers catalogued 164 TCR beta chains as cytomegalovirus-associated.

Concerning this clone: Its antigen is as yet unknown.

TCRdb's copy holds only in-frame clones and misses some; the assay was immunoSEQ multiplex PCR. The profile shows approximately 270,000 clones, about 86% of them singletons. The specimen sequenced was PBMCs. This sequence was found in a woman aged 18 to 35 in good health and CMV-seronegative. The chain joins TRBV10-2 to TRBJ2-3; D is perhaps TRBD2 (5 bases). The CDR3 nucleotides are TGCGCCAGCAGGGATTTGCCCCTAGCCGCAGATACGCAGTATTTT. Translating gives CASRDLPLAADTQYF.